This T cell receptor beta chain was recovered during a study of T cells in Graves' hyperthyroidism and ophthalmopathy. Across the whole study: Before treatment of any kind, peripheral blood was taken at initial diagnosis. Study-wide results and limits: Most thyroid clonotypes with frequency above 0.001 were detected in blood.

This clonotype was recorded only once. Antigen specificity is unknown. The conserved phenylalanine or tryptophan is not found at the CDR3 terminus, so this likely reflects a read error. There were TCR beta CDR3 regions amplified from RNA transcripts. Researchers ran a first-round RT-PCR on the TCR CDR3 using the HTBI primer set. One entry per CDR3 protein results from TCRdb running MiXCR on the multiplex PCR reads. Of about 130,000 distinct CDR3 sequences detected, 22% appear once; the ten largest clones hold about 70%. Trimming shortened V by 5 bases and J by 4 bases, and 8 bases separated the two germline ends. Germline loops: CDR1 MNHEY, CDR2 SVGEGT. There are 12 residues in the CDR3. Exclusions: uncontrolled infection, other autoimmune disease, pregnancy, lactation.

The chain couples TRBV6-2 or TRBV6-3 to TRBJ1-2; no firm D call. The receptor was isolated from a woman aged 50 to 65 with Graves' hyperthyroidism that later progressed to Graves' ophthalmopathy. The specimen was blood. The CDR3 DNA reads TGTGCCAGCAGTGACGGACCCTATGGCTACACCCTC. Amino acid sequence: CASSDGPYGYTL.